This entry lists 14 T cell receptor beta chains sequenced from one sample in a study of T cells in Graves' hyperthyroidism and ophthalmopathy. Using RNA transcripts as the source, TCR beta CDR3 regions were amplified. The TCR CDR3 first-round RT-PCR relied on the HTBI primer set. Each CDR3 protein gets one entry after TCRdb re-called the multiplex PCR reads with MiXCR. The table has more than 300,000 distinct CDR3 sequences, under 15% seen once; the top ten hold around a tenth. The sequenced sample was blood. The source of these receptors is a woman aged 18-29 years with Graves' hyperthyroidism.

Ten or more counts support this clonotype. This sequence joins TRBV20-1 and TRBJ1-2; D unclear. Trimming shortened V by 2 bases and J by 11 bases, and 6 bases separated the two germline ends. CDR3 length: 9 amino acids. The germline V gene encodes CDR1 DFQATT and CDR2 SNEGSKA (reference sequence). The CDR3 sequence: CSARSGYTF. CDR3 nucleotide sequence: TGCAGTGCTAGATCTGGGTACACCTTC.

This clonotype showed up many times. V is TRBV6-1 and J is TRBJ2-7, with 8 bases aligning to TRBD1. The CDR3 loop spans 13 amino acids. The ends lost 6 bases at V and 7 bases at J; junction bases unmatched: 8. Germline lookup yields CDR1 MNHNS and CDR2 SASEGT. CDR3 nucleotide sequence: TGTGCCAGCAGGACAGGGGACAAGGTAGAGCAGTACTTC. The encoded protein is CASRTGDKVEQYF.

In DNA form, the CDR3 reads TGTGCCAGCAGCGTAGGGACAGGGGGCCAGGGCGAGCAGTACTTC. Translating gives CASSVGTGGQGEQYF. This sequence joins TRBV7-3 and TRBJ2-7; 12 bases fit TRBD1. Germline CDR1 reads SGHTA; CDR2 reads FQGTGA. V shed 5 bases, J shed 6 bases, and the junction held 8 bases outside the gene matches. There are 15 residues in the CDR3.

The V call is TRBV2, the J call TRBJ1-1, with D possibly TRBD1 on 6 matching bases. V lost 8 bases and J lost 1, with 20 bases in between. This CDR3 is 16 amino acids long. CDR1 and CDR2 from the germline V gene are SNHLY and FYNNEI. The CDR3 region is CASLMGGGAQNTEAFF. The CDR3 coding sequence is TGTGCCAGCCTAATGGGGGGGGGGGCGCAGAACACTGAAGCTTTCTTT. Full variable domain (missing parts from reference TRBV2 and TRBJ1-1): EPEVTQTPSHQVTQMGQEVILRCVPISNHLYFYWYRQILGQKVEFLVSFYNNEISEKSEIFDDQFSVERPDGSNFTLKIRSTKLEDSAMYFCASLMGGGAQNTEAFFGQGTRLTVV.

The chain uses TRBV7-9 and TRBJ1-2; D is undetermined. Germline assignment: CDR1 SEHNR and CDR2 FQNEAQ (reference sequence). The germline V and J ends were trimmed by 5 bases and 2 bases, with 15 bases remaining between them. The CDR3 totals 15 residues. CDR3 loop: CASSHFVKENYGYTF. In nucleotides, the CDR3 is TGTGCCAGCAGCCACTTCGTAAAAGAAAACTATGGCTACACCTTC.

This clonotype was detected many times. The rearrangement links TRBV6-1 to TRBJ2-5, with 10 bases that match TRBD1. The CDR3 totals 15 residues. The germline gives CDR1 MNHNS, CDR2 SASEGT. With V trimmed by 4 bases and J by 4 bases, 6 bases remained unmatched. The CDR3 DNA sequence: TGTGCCAGCAGTGCCGGGACAGGGGCGGGAGAGACCCAGTACTTC. Translating it yields CASSAGTGAGETQYF.

This clonotype was found a few times. The rearrangement links TRBV7-2 to TRBJ2-7; 9 nucleotides align to TRBD2. CDR3 length: 17 residues. Unmatched junction bases numbered 12, after V lost 5 bases and J lost 1 base. Per the germline V gene, CDR1 is SGHTA and CDR2 is FQGNSA. The CDR3 loop reads CASSPGLAMGSSYEQYF. The CDR3 DNA reads TGTGCCAGCAGCCCTGGACTAGCGATGGGATCATCCTACGAGCAGTACTTC.

This clonotype was detected ten times or more. This sequence joins TRBV5-6 and TRBJ2-1; the D is unclear. The V end was cut by 2 bases, the J end by 8 bases, with 11 bases between. The CDR3 is 13 residues long. Germline-derived CDR1 and CDR2 are SGHDT and YYEEEE. The CDR3 sequence: CASSLGGPDEQFF. The CDR3 region has the DNA TGTGCCAGCAGCTTAGGTGGGCCGGATGAGCAGTTCTTC. Full variable domain (remainder filled in from reference TRBV5-6 and TRBJ2-1): DAGVTQSPTHLIKTRGQQVTLRCSPKSGHDTVSWYQQALGQGPQFIFQYYEEEERQRGNFPDRFSGHQFPNYSSELNVNALLLGDSALYLCASSLGGPDEQFFGPGTRLTVL.

This clonotype was picked up many times. The V call is TRBV28, the J call TRBJ1-4; D not resolved. V was pared by 5 bases and J by 5 bases, with 18 bases between. Germline V lookup: CDR1 MDHEN, CDR2 SYDVKM. The CDR3 loop spans 16 amino acids. CDR3 loop: CASSPPRKGGNEKLFF. CDR3 DNA sequence: TGTGCCAGCAGTCCACCCCGAAAGGGAGGAAATGAAAAACTGTTTTTT.

This clonotype was observed at least ten times. The V call is TRBV29-1, the J call TRBJ2-3; TRBD2 is a possible D gene (7 bases). Trimming stripped 6 bases from V and 10 bases from J, with 14 bases between. CDR3 size: 11 residues. Per germline, CDR1 SQVTM and CDR2 ANQGSEA. The DNA for the CDR3 is TGCAGCGTCCGGGGGGCGACGGCGCAGTATTTT. Residues: CSVRGATAQYF.

This clonotype came up many times. The genes are TRBV27 and TRBJ2-3, with no clear D. The germline V gene encodes CDR1 MNHEY and CDR2 SMNVEV (reference sequence). The germline V and J ends were trimmed by 2 bases and 4 bases, with 13 bases remaining between them. There are 15 residues in the CDR3. CDR3: CASSLTQTRSDTQYF. Here the CDR3 DNA reads TGTGCCAGCAGTTTAACCCAAACCCGGTCAGATACGCAGTATTTT.

The table lists this clonotype with many counts. This rearrangement joins TRBV29-1 to TRBJ1-2; TRBD1 might be the D (6 bases). This CDR3 contains 12 residues. The V end was cut by 4 bases, the J end by 1 base, with 7 bases between. Germline V CDR1 and CDR2: SQVTM, ANQGSEA. The CDR3, as DNA: TGCAGCGTTGGAGGGGGTAACTATGGCTACACCTTC. It yields the protein CSVGGGNYGYTF.

In this sample, this clonotype turned up a few times. The rearrangement uses TRBV24-1 and TRBJ2-4, with 15 bases identical to TRBD2. The germline V gene has CDR1 KGHDR and CDR2 SFDVKD. The CDR3 is 15 residues long. The trim removed 4 bases at V and 10 bases at J, leaving 4 bases unmatched. CDR3 sequence: CATSDPGTSGGIQYF. CDR3 DNA sequence: TGTGCCACCAGTGACCCCGGGACTAGCGGGGGGATTCAGTACTTC.

This chain uses TRBV4-1 with TRBJ1-1; 8 bases line up with TRBD1. V dropped 1 base and J dropped 6; count of bases not matched to a gene: 13. CDR1 and CDR2 from the germline V gene are MGHRA and YSYEKL. The CDR3 covers 17 residues. CDR3: CASSQGPGGNWMPEAFF. In DNA, the CDR3 is TGCGCCAGCAGCCAAGGACCAGGGGGCAACTGGATGCCTGAAGCTTTCTTT.